Following are 22 T cell receptor beta chains from one sample sequenced in a study of graft-versus-host responses after intestinal transplantation. Sequencing used immunoSEQ multiplex PCR; TCRdb keeps in-frame clones, though not all of them. The sample has tens of thousands of clones; about 89% are singletons. Sequenced material: PBMCs, taken roughly 300 days after intestinal transplant. The receptor set was obtained from a human patient who received an intestinal transplant, so some T cells may come from the graft donor.

This rearrangement joins TRBV4-2 to TRBJ2-1; 7 bases agree with TRBD1. CDR3 length: 15 residues. The germline CDR1 and CDR2 sequences are LGHNA and YNFKEQ. The trim removed 6 bases at V and 6 bases at J, leaving 11 bases unmatched. CDR3 loop: CASSYRQGTLNEQFF. The CDR3 DNA sequence: TGTGCCAGCAGTTACAGACAGGGAACACTCAATGAGCAGTTCTTC.

CDR3 sequence: CASSIVAGGSYEQYF. CDR3 sequence (DNA): TGTGCCAGCAGCATCGTAGCGGGAGGCTCCTACGAGCAGTACTTC. This chain uses TRBV28 with TRBJ2-7; 10 positions match TRBD2. Trimming took 6 bases from V and 0 from J; bases not matched to a gene: 5. Germline CDR1 MDHEN, CDR2 SYDVKM. The CDR3 has 15 residues.

The table lists this clone with a count of one. V is TRBV6-5 and J is TRBJ2-2; 12 nucleotides agree with TRBD2. The CDR3 has 16 amino acids. Germline CDR1 reads MNHEY; CDR2 reads SVGAGI. The V segment lost 0 bases and the J segment 4 bases; nucleotides outside the gene matches: 0. CDR3 in DNA: TGTGCCAGCAGTTACTCGACTAGCGGGAGCACCGGGGAGCTGTTTTTT. This gives the protein CASSYSTSGSTGELFF.

As concerns this clone: At one boundary the junction diverges from the germline segment, which might be a read error. This chain joins TRBV4-1 and TRBJ2-3; the match to TRBD2 covers 9 bases. The CDR3 runs to 17 residues. From germline, CDR1 is MGHRA and CDR2 YSYEKL. The CDR3 bases are TGCGCCAGCAGGCAAGGCGGGGGACTAGCTAGCACAGATACGCAGTATTTT. It encodes CASRQGGGLASTDTQYF.

The V and J genes are TRBV30 and TRBJ1-1; TRBD1 is a possible D gene (6 bases). In germline, CDR1 is GTSNPN, CDR2 SVGIG (reference sequence). This CDR3 has 12 residues. The germline V and J ends were trimmed by 4 bases and 2 bases, with 8 bases remaining between them. The CDR3 protein is CAWTQGNTEAFF. The CDR3 DNA follows: TGTGCCTGGACACAGGGAAACACTGAAGCTTTCTTT.

This chain connects TRBV6-6 to TRBJ2-1; 9 nucleotides agree with TRBD1. V dropped 1 base and J dropped 4; count of bases not matched to a gene: 2. The CDR3 sequence is 15 residues long. Germline CDR1 MNHNY, CDR2 SVGAGI (reference sequence). CDR3 nucleotide sequence: TGTGCCAGCAGTTACTACAGGGGGCAGTACAATGAGCAGTTCTTC. Protein product: CASSYYRGQYNEQFF.

This sequence joins TRBV18 and TRBJ1-4; D is undetermined. The length of the CDR3 is 14 residues. Germline V gene data show CDR1 as KGHSH and CDR2 as LQKENI. V lost 6 bases, J lost 0 bases, and 8 bases lay in between. The CDR3 loop reads CASSVETTNEKLFF. The CDR3 region has the DNA TGTGCCAGCTCGGTCGAGACAACTAATGAAAAACTGTTTTTT.

The DNA for the CDR3 is TGCAGTGCTGAACAGGGCACTGAAGCTTTCTTT. This sequence encodes CSAEQGTEAFF. The chain uses TRBV20-1 and TRBJ1-1; D is perhaps TRBD1 (6 bases). Germline V gene sequence: CDR1 DFQATT, CDR2 SNEGSKA (reference sequence). Trimming shortened V by 5 bases and J by 4 bases, and 8 bases separated the two germline ends. The CDR3 length is 11 residues.

The rearrangement joins TRBV4-1 to TRBJ2-3; the D is unclear. V shed 1 base and J shed 2 bases, with 13 bases lying between them. This CDR3 is built from 16 residues. In germline, CDR1 is MGHRA, CDR2 YSYEKL. CDR3 sequence reads: CASSQVKALATDTQYF. In DNA form, the CDR3 reads TGCGCCAGCAGCCAAGTAAAAGCTCTCGCCACAGATACGCAGTATTTT.

This clone was observed once. V gene TRBV7-3 combines with J gene TRBJ2-5, with TRBD2 matching 8 bases. The CDR3 length is 15 residues. The V gene's germline CDR1 is SGHTA and CDR2 FQGTGA. With 5 bases clipped from V and 0 bases from J, the junction kept 5 bases outside the gene matches. The CDR3 sequence is CASSRTTSDQETQYF. The CDR3 DNA is TGTGCCAGCAGCCGTACGACTAGCGACCAAGAGACCCAGTACTTC.

The rearrangement uses TRBV30 and TRBJ2-7; 11 bases map to TRBD2. The germline V gene has CDR1 GTSNPN and CDR2 SVGIG (reference sequence). This CDR3 has 14 amino acids. J gave up 1 base and V 4 bases, and 3 bases lay outside the gene matches. CDR3 DNA sequence: TGTGCCTGGAACCTAGCGGGAGGTTCCTACGAGCAGTACTTC. Its protein is CAWNLAGGSYEQYF.

The chain uses TRBV19 and TRBJ1-1; 7 bases map to TRBD1. CDR3 length equals 13 residues. V was pared by 7 bases and J by 1 base, with 3 bases of the junction left unmatched. CDR1 is LNHDA and CDR2 is SQIVND in the germline V gene (reference sequence). In nucleotides, the CDR3 is TGTGCCAGTATCCGGACAGGGAACACTGAAGCTTTCTTT. Translation: CASIRTGNTEAFF.

This clone was picked up one time. This chain links TRBV7-3 with TRBJ2-1; unclear D gene. Trimming cost V 5 bases and J 6 bases, with 11 bases left between them. Germline CDR1 is SGHTA and CDR2 is FQGTGA. The CDR3 extends over 13 amino acids. CDR3 nucleotides: TGTGCCAGCAGCCCGGCTTTTGGCAATGAGCAGTTCTTC. This codes for CASSPAFGNEQFF.

The chain carries TRBV5-1 and TRBJ2-1, with TRBD2 identical over 10 bases. Germline V gives CDR1 SGHRS, CDR2 YFSETQ. The CDR3 has 16 amino acids. V lost 0 bases and J lost 5; bases outside the gene matches: 5. The CDR3 loop is CASSLASSGSNNEQFF. CDR3 sequence (DNA): TGCGCCAGCAGCTTGGCCTCTAGCGGGAGTAACAATGAGCAGTTCTTC. Based on the CDR3 plus reference TRBV5-1 and TRBJ2-1, the full variable domain is KAGVTQTPRYLIKTRGQQVTLSCSPISGHRSVSWYQQTPGQGLQFLFEYFSETQRNKGNFPGRFSGRQFSNSRSEMNVSTLELGDSALYLCASSLASSGSNNEQFFGPGTRLTVL.

In its sample, this clone was seen once. This chain links TRBV2 with TRBJ2-3, with D possibly being TRBD2 (6 bases). Germline V gene data show CDR1 as SNHLY and CDR2 as FYNNEI. V was cut by 2 bases and J by 0 bases, with 9 bases left in between. This CDR3 has 15 residues. CDR3 sequence (DNA): TGTGCCAGCAGTGAAAGGAGCGGGAGCACAGATACGCAGTATTTT. Protein sequence: CASSERSGSTDTQYF.

The chain recombines TRBV11-2 with TRBJ2-7, with a possible D match to TRBD1 (7 bases). The length of the CDR3 is 15 residues. Trimming removed 5 bases from V and 2 bases from J, with 16 bases in between. CDR1 is SGHAT, CDR2 FQNNGV, per germline. The CDR3 region has the DNA TGTGCCAGCAGCCTCGACAGGGAGGAAACCTACGAGCAGTACTTC. Amino acid sequence: CASSLDREETYEQYF.

The chain couples TRBV5-5 to TRBJ2-4; 7 bases agree with TRBD2. Trimming at V came to 4 bases and at J to 8 bases, leaving 9 bases not matched to a gene. The CDR3 contains 14 residues. Germline V gene lookup returns CDR1 SGHKS and CDR2 YYEKEE (reference sequence). CDR3 bases: TGTGCCAGCAGCCCTTGGGAGGGGAGTCACATTCAGTACTTC. This codes for CASSPWEGSHIQYF.

The chain joins TRBV7-2 to TRBJ2-5; D gene unclear. The CDR3 is 14 amino acids. V lost 0 bases, J lost 3 bases, and 8 bases lay in between. Germline lookup yields CDR1 SGHTA and CDR2 FQGNSA. The DNA for the CDR3 is TGTGCCAGCAGCTTAGCGCCCGGAAAAGAGACCCAGTACTTC. Its protein is CASSLAPGKETQYF.

V gene TRBV6-1 combines with J gene TRBJ1-5, with a weak D call TRBD1 (6 bases). This CDR3 is 14 amino acids long. CDR1 and CDR2 (germline): MNHNS, SASEGT. The ends were cut back, 7 bases at V and 3 bases at J, with 13 bases in the middle. CDR3: CASTPDSPNQPQHF. As DNA, the CDR3 is TGTGCCAGCACCCCGGACAGCCCCAATCAGCCCCAGCATTTT.

This clone came up once. The CDR3 sequence is CASSRLTGNDGYTF. The CDR3 DNA is TGTGCCAGCAGCCGCCTGACAGGGAACGACGGCTACACCTTC. The chain links TRBV28 to TRBJ1-2, with 7 nucleotides matching TRBD1. The germline CDR1 and CDR2 sequences are MDHEN and SYDVKM. The junction had 12 bases not matched to a gene; V was cut back by 6 bases and J by 8 bases. The CDR3 runs to 14 residues.

Only one count was recorded for this clone. The chain recombines TRBV6-1 with TRBJ2-5; D remains ambiguous. CDR1 is MNHNS, CDR2 SASEGT, per germline. The CDR3 is 12 residues long. V was clipped by 5 bases and J by 2 bases, with 6 bases between them. This chain's CDR3 is CASSPTQETQYF. The CDR3 nucleotides are TGTGCCAGCAGTCCTACGCAAGAGACCCAGTACTTC.

The V and J genes are TRBV9 and TRBJ1-2; 9 bases fit TRBD1. V shed 5 bases and J 5 bases; nucleotides not matched to a gene: 7. Germline CDR1 is SGDLS and CDR2 is YYNGEE. This CDR3 contains 14 residues. CDR3 DNA sequence: TGTGCCAGCAGAAGTACCGGGACAGGGTATGGCTACACCTTC. As protein: CASRSTGTGYGYTF.